This T cell receptor beta chain was captured by sequencing in a study of cytomegalovirus exposure and HLA in healthy donors (dated by TCRdb to 2017 to 2019). Regarding the complete study: An earlier analysis of approximately 640 of the donors reported roughly 300 Gb of sequence data and roughly 100 million unique TCR beta sequences from roughly 200 million T cells. Around 300 gigabases of sequencing data and some 85 million unique TCR sequences were included in an early release covering several hundred HLA-typed donors. Of the approximately 400 genotyped donors, over 65% fell in the genetic ancestry cluster associated with self-reported Caucasian donors. The aim of the study was to test whether cataloging public T cell receptors could identify signatures of past pathogen exposure. The study used immunosequencing to profile the T cell repertoires of approximately 690 subjects and linked those repertoires to cytomegalovirus serostatus. Besides the first cohort of about 730 subjects, a separate validation cohort made up of around 120 different subjects was used. To predict cytomegalovirus infection status, the study combined high-throughput TCR immunosequencing, statistical association of individual TCRs with disease status, and machine learning. In a later analysis, previously published TCR beta repertoires from about 640 donors were re-analyzed and high-resolution HLA genotyping was added so that TCR occurrence patterns could be studied. In the later analysis, no new phenotypic data were used to find candidate immune exposures; instead, reliance was placed on TCR beta sequences and their occurrence across donors. In an earlier analysis of 587 of the donors, high-throughput TCR beta sequencing was used to judge whether each TCR beta V gene segment behaved as functional or pseudogenic. Donor age, sex, ethnicity and CMV serostatus were collected together with the repertoire data. Genome-wide SNP genotypes for about 60% of the 666 donors were used in a later genetic analysis, which treated that subset as a discovery cohort. All discovery cohort repertoires had been generated on a single sequencing platform. HLA typing included class I and class II loci at four-digit resolution. The number of typed donors differed by locus: about 629-630 for A, B, C, DRB1 and DQB1; 500 to 550 for DQA1; about 600 for DPA1; and about 450 for DPB1. Because of strong linkage in the cohort, five DR-DQ haplotypes were treated as single units for association and clustering. On average, around 240,000 unique TCR beta nucleotide sequences were sequenced per donor among a few hundred genotyped donors of the cohort, with roughly 19% of those sequences being non-productive.

Paper-wide results and their limitations: Because the 87-base-pair reads could not distinguish some IMGT-functional V segments, including TRBV6-2 and TRBV6-3, those segments were excluded. At a false discovery rate of 0.05, a later analysis linked some 17,000 TCR beta sequences to specific HLA alleles. In vitro tests confirmed that a few of the cytomegalovirus-associated TCR beta chains recognize cytomegalovirus antigens. The presence/absence analyses assumed that sequencing depth was roughly uniform across donors, and that assumption may not be true. Most CMV-associated TCR beta chains appeared to be HLA-restricted in a later analysis, and the HLA associations seemed to be driven largely by CMV exposure. Correlated functional status among segregating V segments might reflect linkage disequilibrium, but an unknown experimental factor could not be ruled out. A further reported finding was that TCR beta sequences accurately predicted the HLA-A and HLA-B alleles for most subjects in the first cohort. The earlier analysis of approximately 590 of the donors excluded roughly 17 rarely observed V segments, including chromosome 9 orphons, because counts were too low. A later genetic analysis associated a missense DCLRE1C variant with V-gene and J-gene trimming of TCR beta chains, and an independent cohort replicated the association. A cluster of highly shared sequence variants was judged likely to represent a technical artifact of the sequencing pipeline. For the cohort, immune exposure information was limited to CMV serostatus. According to a later analysis, parvovirus B19, influenza, CMV and Epstein-Barr virus appeared linked to several top co-occurrence clusters. Compared with equally common non-associated chains, HLA-associated TCR beta chains in a later analysis were more clonally expanded and had lower generation probabilities. According to a later genetic analysis, donors in an Asian-associated ancestry cluster had fewer N-insertions in productive TCRs than the approximately 650-donor mean. Broadly in line with IMGT annotations, most TCR beta V segments showed up in productive rearrangements about 87% or about 30% of the time in an earlier analysis of several hundred of the donors. The study listed 150 to 200 TCR beta chains as associated with cytomegalovirus. It was suggested by the authors that the approach could potentially be generalized to other disease states and immunological phenotypes. Most TCR sequences were seen in very few donors, while some public TCRs were found in many individuals. Because some donors lacked HLA typing at each locus, the association tests relied only on the typed subset. Only TCR beta chains were sequenced in this cohort, and the absence of alpha or paired-chain data limited detectable features. A later analysis found that TCR association rates varied across HLA loci, with DRB1 alleles showing the most associated TCRs and HLA-C alleles the fewest. When HLA alleles, especially DR and DQ, strongly co-occurred, TCR associations were difficult to assign to individual alleles. The classifier was reported to diagnose cytomegalovirus status with high specificity and sensitivity in both the original cohort and the validation cohort.

The cysteine opens and the phenylalanine closes a CDR3 of 14 amino acids. Of the read, only the CDR3 DNA is kept; its 42 bases are in frame from base 1. Based on the germline V gene, the CDR1 and CDR2 sequences are SGHDT and YYEEEE. V is shortened by 0 bases, J by 1 base, and the region joining them spans 7 bases. Libraries were prepared through the immunoSEQ multiplex PCR assay. A mixture of 60 forward primers for TCR Vbeta segments and 13 reverse primers for TCR Jbeta segments was used in the multiplex PCR. A multiplex PCR assay on genomic DNA amplified the CDR3 region of rearranged TCR beta genes. On the Illumina HiSeq System, the amplified TCR beta libraries were sequenced as 87-base-pair reads. The original pipeline was this. A later analysis tallied approximately 87 million unique TCR beta chains across the 640 or so repertoires, and 10 million to 11 million of those chains were shared by two or more donors. To remove PCR and sequencing errors, raw reads were error-corrected and collapsed into unique sequences using a nearest-neighbor algorithm that merged closely related sequences. CDR3 sequences were aligned to IMGT reference sequences to assign V, D and J gene segments. Each retained sequence needed at least a six-nucleotide match to both a V gene segment and a J gene segment. Rearrangements were classified as productive when the CDR3 lacked stop codons and remained in frame with V and J, and all other rearrangements were classified as non-productive. CDR3 was defined according to IMGT convention as the region running from the second conserved V-encoded cysteine to the conserved J-encoded phenylalanine. Sequences without an unambiguous match to a single V gene segment were excluded from the earlier analysis of 587 of the donors. An earlier analysis of some 500 of the donors classified V segments as functional when productive rearrangements were above 56.7% and as segregating when the standard deviation between donors was above 5%. A statistical classification framework was built for diagnosing cytomegalovirus status from the catalog of TCR beta chain sequences. V and J gene assignment, in a later analysis, came from comparing TCR nucleotide sequences with IMGT/GENE-DB human TR gene sequences. In a later analysis, CDR3 sequences and most-parsimonious VDJ recombination scenarios were assigned using the TCRdist pipeline. In a later analysis, each TCR beta chain was defined by its CDR3 amino acid sequence together with its V-gene family, and reads lacking a unique V-gene family were excluded. In a later analysis, 500 to 700 highly shared, low-generation-probability nucleotide sequences were removed to address suspected cross-contamination and a sequencing artifact. In a later analysis, a clonal expansion index was calculated for each public chain from normalized within-repertoire ranks of inferred template counts. In a later analysis, generation probabilities were computed with a VDJ recombination model fitted to out-of-frame rearrangements, and the resulting probabilities were checked against IGoR. Hypergeometric tests were used in a later analysis to score TCR-TCR, TCR-HLA and TCR-CMV co-occurrence, with a repertoire-size bias correction applied to the TCR pairs. False discovery rates were estimated in a later analysis by permuting HLA or CMV assignments 20 times. In a later analysis, co-occurring TCRs were grouped using DBSCAN, with TCRdist sequence similarity added in when clustering inside HLA-allele-positive subsets. Co-occurrence clustering excluded repertoires with fewer than 30,000 or more than 120,000 public chains, plus five with anomalous nucleotide sharing. Not all clones reach the TCRdb copy of this immuneACCESS table, which keeps in-frame sequences only. Checked studies attribute under half of the gap to unresolved V genes and leave the rest unexplained. V, J and clone size are taken as reported in that table, and D and trimming were inferred from the DNA itself. This sample's table has entries for tens of thousands of clones. The leading ten clones occupy about 1.8% of the sample.

The cohort was made up of around 720 healthy bone marrow donors. Cohort members were all nominally healthy when sampled, although unrecorded immune exposures were likely present. The donor was CMV seronegative and was included in the group of about 400 seronegative cohort members. A peripheral blood sample was collected from each donor, and TCR beta sequencing was performed on peripheral blood mononuclear cells. Genomic DNA extraction from the blood cell samples was performed with the Qiagen DNeasy Blood Extraction Kit. To note about this clone: What this receptor recognizes is not known.

This chain is built from TRBV5-6 and TRBJ1-1; TRBD1 is a weak D gene call, 5 bases matching. Input material: PBMCs. This receptor was taken from a woman aged 25 to 39 in good health and CMV-seronegative. The base sequence is TGTGCCAGCAGCTTGGGACAGAAGAACACTGAAGCTTTCTTT. The translation is CASSLGQKNTEAFF.